This T cell receptor (beta chain) came from a study of radiotherapy plus CTLA-4 blockade in lung cancer. Across the study: Among patients, around 18% showed objective responses, and 30% to 35% had disease control.

CTLA-4 blockade with ipilimumab, together with focal radiation, was given to patients with chemo-refractory metastatic non-small-cell lung cancer. Notes on this clone: Antigen: not known.

This CDR3 contains 16 residues. Germline assignment: CDR1 PRHDT and CDR2 FYEKMQ (reference sequence). Germline trimming cut 5 bases from V and 0 bases from J; bases unmatched to any gene: 7. Study-wide points: Early clonal dynamics of blood T cells, together with interferon-beta, were reported as the best response predictor.

The repertoire was sequenced with immunoSEQ multiplex PCR; TCRdb's copy has only in-frame clones and lacks some. The data show 70,000 to 95,000 clones, about four fifths seen once. This rearrangement joins TRBV13 to TRBJ2-7, with 10 bases that match TRBD2. Sequencing was performed on peripheral blood, taken from a patient treated with radiotherapy plus ipilimumab. The source is a human donor with non-small cell lung cancer that progressed on radiotherapy plus ipilimumab. The CDR3 reads CASSPRLAGASYEQYF. In DNA, the CDR3 is TGTGCCAGCAGCCCAAGACTAGCGGGCGCCTCCTACGAGCAGTACTTC.